This entry features one TCR beta chain sequence. This record belongs to a study of T cells expressing NK-cell markers. Germline V gene data show CDR1 as LGHNA and CDR2 as YNFKEQ. The CDR3 covers 14 residues. Reprocessing the 5' RACE reads, TCRdb reports a single entry for every CDR3 protein and omits DNA. This listing includes some 340,000 distinct CDR3 sequences. Sequenced: blood T cells: a sorted CD56 or NKG2C T cell subset, CD4+ or CD8+ T cells, or bulk PBMC T cells (not recorded which). The chain combines TRBV4-2 with TRBJ1-2; TCRdb names TRBD1, which stays unverified in the absence of DNA. This clonotype originated in a man aged 18 to 69 in good health. The CDR3 loop is CASSKGGRVEGYTF.